Sequencing of this T cell receptor (beta chain) was carried out in a study of blood T cell repertoires in COVID-19. This clone was recorded once. In the original workflow: Scientists estimated how many nucleated cells there were by amplifying reference gene primers. Measured with immunoSEQ multiplex PCR; TCRdb has only the in-frame clones, and not every one. D and trimming were read from the DNA, whereas the V and J calls and clone size are those reported in that table. The repertoire holds some 100,000 clones, approximately 91% seen once, with about 1.8% in the top ten. This TCR was sampled from a human donor with active COVID-19. The donor label of this sample is uncertain. Input material: peripheral blood.

The CDR3 is CASETKLSNQPQHF. For the CDR3, the DNA is TGTGCCAGCGAGACAAAGCTTAGCAATCAGCCCCAGCATTTT. This chain uses TRBV6-5 with TRBJ1-5; D is ambiguous. Germline CDR1 is MNHEY and CDR2 is SVGAGI. Trimming took 8 bases from V and 0 from J, leaving 11 bases between them. This CDR3 comprises 14 residues.